The 26 T cell receptor beta chains below all came from one sample that was sequenced in a study of T-cell reconstitution after alpha-beta-depleted transplantation in children. Using unique molecular identifiers, the investigators prepared the TCRbeta library. Each CDR3 protein is one row after TCRdb ran MiXCR on the PCR reads. The sample lists 250,000 to 400,000 distinct CDR3 sequences, around 25% seen once, with around 9.9% in the top ten. Sequences were derived from PBMCs, mostly from graft donor cells, sampled 180 days after TCRalphabeta/CD19-depleted stem cell transplant. Source of these receptors: a male patient younger than 18 who had a stem cell transplant for acute lymphoblastic leukemia, so the T cells may come from the graft donor.

The sample holds a few counts of this clonotype. The rearrangement links TRBV6-1 to TRBJ2-6, with no clear D. CDR1 and CDR2 from the germline V gene are MNHNS and SASEGT. Trimming took 7 bases from V and 0 from J, leaving 10 bases between them. The CDR3 has 15 amino acids. Written as DNA, the CDR3 is TGTGCCAGCACGCTAGTGTCCTCTGGGGCCAACGTCCTGACTTTC. Amino acid sequence: CASTLVSSGANVLTF.

This chain connects TRBV3-1 to TRBJ2-6; D is unresolved. The V gene's germline CDR1 is LGHDT and CDR2 YNNKEL (reference sequence). CDR3 size: 15 residues. The V gene lost 5 bases and the J gene lost 1 base, with 9 bases spanning the gap. CDR3 sequence reads: CASSGPSSGANVLTF. The CDR3 coding sequence is TGTGCCAGCAGCGGACCGAGTTCTGGGGCCAACGTCCTGACTTTC.

There are a few counts of this clonotype. CDR3 amino acids: CASSFGTAMNTEAFF. In DNA form, the CDR3 reads TGTGCCAGCAGCTTCGGGACAGCGATGAACACTGAAGCTTTCTTT. The genes are TRBV9 and TRBJ1-1; TRBD1 matches at 7 bases. This CDR3 is 15 amino acids long. CDR1 is SGDLS and CDR2 is YYNGEE in the germline V gene. With V trimmed by 4 bases and J by 0 bases, 6 bases remained unmatched.

The chain has TRBV12-3 or TRBV12-4 and TRBJ1-2; unclear D gene. The CDR3 loop spans 13 amino acids. V lost 2 bases, J lost 7 bases, and 11 bases lay in between. This chain's CDR3 is CASSLSGLRGYTF. Written as DNA, the CDR3 is TGTGCCAGCAGTTTATCGGGGTTACGTGGCTACACCTTC.

This clonotype was recorded a few times. J is TRBJ2-3 and V is TRBV20-1; perhaps TRBD2 as D (5 bases). V was pared by 1 base and J by 2 bases, with 7 bases between. CDR1 and CDR2 (germline): DFQATT, SNEGSKA (reference sequence). The CDR3 has 13 amino acids. In nucleotides, the CDR3 is TGCAGTGCTAGAGGGAGGTTCACAGATACGCAGTATTTT. It specifies CSARGRFTDTQYF.

The chain carries TRBV5-1 and TRBJ2-3; TRBD2 might be the D (5 bases). The V gene's germline CDR1 is SGHRS and CDR2 YFSETQ. V dropped 4 bases and J dropped 6 bases, with 15 bases sitting between them. The CDR3 has 14 amino acids. CDR3 coding DNA: TGCGCCAGCAGCGCCCTGGCTAGCCTGGATACGCAGTATTTT. Protein product: CASSALASLDTQYF.

The gene calls are TRBV7-2 and TRBJ1-1, with TRBD1 matching over 8 bases. The CDR3 spans 13 residues. From germline, CDR1 is SGHTA and CDR2 FQGNSA. J was trimmed by 11 bases and V by 1 base; bases with no gene match: 6. CDR3 amino acids: CASSLVRTGRAFF. The CDR3 DNA follows: TGTGCCAGCAGCTTAGTTCGGACAGGGAGGGCTTTCTTT.

The chain has TRBV3-1 and TRBJ2-5, with D perhaps TRBD2 (7 bases). Per the germline V gene, CDR1 is LGHDT and CDR2 is YNNKEL (reference sequence). Deletions cut 1 base from V and 5 bases from J, with 20 bases between. The CDR3 totals 17 residues. This chain's CDR3 is CASSQARGGRGRETQYF. The CDR3 DNA reads TGTGCCAGCAGCCAAGCCCGAGGTGGGAGGGGGAGGGAGACCCAGTACTTC.

This clonotype was observed a few times. CDR3 protein: CSVDAGTSQETQYF. DNA for the CDR3: TGCAGCGTTGACGCCGGGACTAGCCAAGAGACCCAGTACTTC. The gene calls are TRBV29-1 and TRBJ2-5; 8 bases agree with TRBD2. The CDR3 has 14 amino acids. J was trimmed by 1 base and V by 3 bases; bases with no gene match: 4. From germline, CDR1 is SQVTM and CDR2 ANQGSEA. The full variable domain, rest sourced from reference TRBV29-1 and TRBJ2-5, is SAVISQKPSRDICQRGTSLTIQCQVDSQVTMMFWYRQQPGQSLTLIATANQGSEATYESGFVIDKFPISRPNLTFSTLTVSNMSPEDSSIYLCSVDAGTSQETQYFGPGTRLLVL.

There are a few counts of this clonotype. CDR3 region: CASSLAGNQETQYF. The CDR3 DNA reads TGTGCCAGCAGCTTAGCGGGGAACCAAGAGACCCAGTACTTC. The J gene is TRBJ2-5, the V gene TRBV7-9, with D uncertain. CDR1 and CDR2 (germline): SEHNR, FQNEAQ (reference sequence). V lost 0 bases, J lost 0 bases, and 5 bases lay in between. The CDR3 length is 14 residues.

This chain uses TRBV4-1 with TRBJ1-5; D uncertain. The CDR3 spans 13 residues. Germline V gene data show CDR1 as MGHRA and CDR2 as YSYEKL. V lost 0 bases, J lost 6 bases, and 6 bases lay in between. The DNA for the CDR3 is TGCGCCAGCAGCCAAGAGTATACTCAGCCCCAGCATTTT. This encodes CASSQEYTQPQHF.

This rearrangement joins TRBV7-8 to TRBJ2-7; D remains ambiguous. Trimming shortened V by 3 bases and J by 0 bases, and 12 bases separated the two germline ends. Germline values: CDR1 SGHVS, CDR2 FQNEAQ. This CDR3 comprises 15 residues. CDR3 bases: TGTGCCAGCAGCTTCAGTCCCCTCTCCTCCTACGAGCAGTACTTC. Translation: CASSFSPLSSYEQYF.

V is TRBV6-1 and J is TRBJ1-5, with 9 nucleotides matching TRBD1. The V and J ends lost 6 bases and 3 bases, in that order; junction bases with no gene match: 6. The CDR3 is 15 residues long. Germline V gives CDR1 MNHNS, CDR2 SASEGT. CDR3 sequence (DNA): TGTGCCAGCAGGTCCACAGGGGGCGTCAATCAGCCCCAGCATTTT. It is translated as CASRSTGGVNQPQHF.

The genes are TRBV7-6 and TRBJ2-1, with D possibly being TRBD1 (5 bases). Germline assignment: CDR1 SGHVS and CDR2 FNYEAQ. The CDR3 runs to 15 residues. Trimming cost V 1 base and J 4 bases, with 11 bases left between them. This CDR3 is CASSLERGAYNEQFF. The CDR3, as DNA: TGTGCCAGCAGCTTAGAAAGGGGCGCATACAATGAGCAGTTCTTC.

This clonotype was found a few times. The DNA for the CDR3 is TGTGCCAGCAGTTACTCGGTAAGGCGGAAAGAACCCTACAATGAGCAGTTCTTC. It codes for CASSYSVRRKEPYNEQFF. The rearrangement joins TRBV6-5 to TRBJ2-1; D is unclear. Between the trimmed V and J ends, which lost 0 bases and 2 bases, there was a span of 17 bases. CDR1 and CDR2 (germline): MNHEY, SVGAGI. CDR3 size: 18 residues.

There are a few counts of this clonotype. The chain is built from TRBV5-1 and TRBJ2-5, with 8 bases aligning to TRBD1. The V and J ends lost 1 base and 5 bases, in that order; junction bases with no gene match: 4. Germline lookup yields CDR1 SGHRS and CDR2 YFSETQ. The CDR3 covers 14 residues. CDR3: CASSLSGGWETQYF. The CDR3 coding sequence is TGCGCCAGCAGCTTGTCAGGGGGCTGGGAGACCCAGTACTTC.

The CDR3 DNA reads TGTGCCAGCTCCCCGGGACTAGCGGTTCGAGATACGCAGTATTTT. Residues: CASSPGLAVRDTQYF. The chain has TRBV18 and TRBJ2-3; 11 bases align to TRBD2. V was clipped by 6 bases and J by 5 bases; unmatched bases: 7. The CDR3 spans 15 residues. Germline CDR1 is KGHSH and CDR2 is LQKENI.

V usage is TRBV6-6 and J usage is TRBJ2-1; no clear D gene. Germline CDR1 MNHNY, CDR2 SVGAGI (reference sequence). Trimming took off 2 bases at V and 9 bases at J, with 8 bases between the two ends. The CDR3 spans 12 residues. The CDR3 protein is CASSYDGAEQFF. CDR3 sequence (DNA): TGTGCCAGCAGTTACGATGGTGCTGAGCAGTTCTTC.

This clonotype has only a few counts. V and J are TRBV7-3 and TRBJ2-7; TRBD1 matches 7 bases. CDR3 length: 15 amino acids. Germline CDR1 reads SGHTA; CDR2 reads FQGTGA. Trimming at V came to 5 bases and at J to 1 base, leaving 8 bases not matched to a gene. CDR3 sequence reads: CASSILGGESYEQYF. The CDR3, as DNA: TGTGCCAGCAGCATCTTAGGGGGCGAGTCCTACGAGCAGTACTTC. The full variable domain, its missing parts supplied by reference TRBV7-3 and TRBJ2-7, is GAGVSQTPSNKVTEKGKYVELRCDPISGHTALYWYRQSLGQGPEFLIYFQGTGAADDSGLPNDRFFAVRPEGSVSTLKIQRTERGDSAVYLCASSILGGESYEQYFGPGTRLTVT.

The V gene is TRBV12-3 or TRBV12-4, the J gene TRBJ1-1, with D possibly being TRBD1 (6 bases). Between the trimmed V and J ends, which lost 4 bases and 0 bases, there was a span of 18 bases. The length of the CDR3 is 17 residues. CDR3 bases: TGTGCCAGCAGTTGGGTCCTAACCGGGACATTGAACACTGAAGCTTTCTTT. It encodes CASSWVLTGTLNTEAFF.

V usage is TRBV7-2 and J usage is TRBJ2-7; 8 positions match TRBD2. The CDR3 extends over 15 amino acids. CDR1 is SGHTA, CDR2 FQGNSA, per germline. Losses at the gene ends were 1 base for V and 9 bases for J; bases not matched to a gene: 11. The DNA for the CDR3 is TGTGCCAGCAGCTTAGAGGCGGGAGGCCGATCTCGGCAGTACTTC. This codes for CASSLEAGGRSRQYF.

The rearrangement links TRBV5-1 to TRBJ2-1; no reliable D call. V dropped 0 bases and J dropped 7 bases, with 8 bases sitting between them. This CDR3 region has 13 residues. Per germline, CDR1 SGHRS and CDR2 YFSETQ. Here the CDR3 DNA reads TGCGCCAGCAGCTTGGACAGACGGAATGAGCAGTTCTTC. Translated, it gives CASSLDRRNEQFF.

The genes are TRBV9 and TRBJ2-1; TRBD2 agrees at 10 bases. The CDR3 totals 19 residues. J lost 6 bases, V lost 3 bases, and 18 bases had no gene match. Germline lookup yields CDR1 SGDLS and CDR2 YYNGEE. CDR3 bases: TGTGCCAGCAGCGCCCTAGCGGGAGAGGTGTGGGGCGCCAGCAATGAGCAGTTCTTC. Amino acid sequence: CASSALAGEVWGASNEQFF.

This clonotype was recorded at least ten times. This chain uses TRBV5-1 with TRBJ2-1; weak D call: TRBD1 (5 bases). Germline V gene sequence: CDR1 SGHRS, CDR2 YFSETQ. V was cut by 0 bases and J by 1 base, with 8 bases left in between. The CDR3 is 15 amino acids. CDR3 DNA: TGCGCCAGCAGCTTGGGGACATGGTCCTACAATGAGCAGTTCTTC. The encoded protein is CASSLGTWSYNEQFF.

This clonotype has more than one count but fewer than ten. This sequence joins TRBV15 and TRBJ1-2; no definite D call. Trimming shortened V by 5 bases and J by 0 bases, and 13 bases separated the two germline ends. This CDR3 spans 15 amino acids. Germline V CDR1 and CDR2: LNHNV, YYDKDF (reference sequence). CDR3 sequence: CATSYAPGANYGYTF. The CDR3 bases are TGTGCCACCAGCTATGCCCCGGGAGCTAACTATGGCTACACCTTC.

This clonotype was counted ten times or more. The rearrangement links TRBV7-9 to TRBJ1-3; D gene uncertain. The CDR3 has 17 residues. Trimming removed 4 bases from V and 4 bases from J, with 20 bases in between. Germline CDR1 reads SEHNR; CDR2 reads FQNEAQ (reference sequence). CDR3 sequence: CASSSVFGEVGGNTIYF. CDR3 in DNA: TGTGCCAGCAGCTCTGTATTCGGGGAGGTTGGCGGAAACACCATATATTTT.